This TCR beta chain was sequenced during a study of blood T cell repertoires in COVID-19. Study overall: Acute and convalescent COVID-19 specimens originated in the United States, Italy and Spain. PBMCs, B-cell-depleted T cells, or T cells provided the cDNA or gDNA that made up the material.

Authors' processing steps: Amplification of reference gene primers was used by the study to estimate nucleated cell counts. Produced via immunoSEQ multiplex PCR; TCRdb's table is partial and in-frame only. V and J calls and clone size are given by that table; D and trimming were obtained from the DNA. This table has 270,000 or so clones, around nine tenths appearing once. CDR1 is MNHEY, CDR2 SMNVEV, per germline (reference sequence). Trimming removed 0 bases at V and 4 bases at J, with 9 bases between. This CDR3 contains 14 residues. The sequenced material came from peripheral blood. The rearrangement joins TRBV27 to TRBJ1-1, with D unclear. This TCR came from a middle-aged man with active or convalescent COVID-19. The CDR3 loop is CASSLSPEVTEAFF. CDR3 DNA: TGTGCCAGCAGTTTATCCCCCGAGGTCACTGAAGCTTTCTTT.